Included here is one TCR beta chain sequence, with context. Antigen: not known. Of the isolated RNA, all was reverse transcribed, and so the sequenced material was expressed TCRB transcripts. Assay: immunoSEQ multiplex PCR; the TCRdb copy retains only in-frame clones and omits some. The sample consists of about 260,000 clones, over 20% of them appearing once. This record belongs to a study of beta chain features in type 1 diabetes. At the level of the study: When patients were set against healthy donors, age, gender and cell yields were similar. Findings and limits, study-wide: TCRB CDR3 length was moderately but significantly reduced in all four CD4+ subsets of Type 1 diabetes patients. The study notes PCR might favor shorter templates equally in patients and controls. The naive, central memory and Treg TCRB repertoires showed an apparent similarity that was greater among patients than among healthy donors.

The CDR3 covers 13 residues. The ends lost 6 bases at V and 8 bases at J; junction bases unmatched: 9. The germline CDR1 and CDR2 sequences are MGHRA and YSYEKL. Source material: naive CD4+ T cells from blood. The rearrangement joins TRBV4-1 to TRBJ1-2; 7 bases map to TRBD1. The receptor's source is a woman aged 40 to 55 with type 1 diabetes. As DNA, the CDR3 is TGCGCCAGCAGTCCTACAGGGGTAGCGGGCTACACCTTC. Its translation is CASSPTGVAGYTF.